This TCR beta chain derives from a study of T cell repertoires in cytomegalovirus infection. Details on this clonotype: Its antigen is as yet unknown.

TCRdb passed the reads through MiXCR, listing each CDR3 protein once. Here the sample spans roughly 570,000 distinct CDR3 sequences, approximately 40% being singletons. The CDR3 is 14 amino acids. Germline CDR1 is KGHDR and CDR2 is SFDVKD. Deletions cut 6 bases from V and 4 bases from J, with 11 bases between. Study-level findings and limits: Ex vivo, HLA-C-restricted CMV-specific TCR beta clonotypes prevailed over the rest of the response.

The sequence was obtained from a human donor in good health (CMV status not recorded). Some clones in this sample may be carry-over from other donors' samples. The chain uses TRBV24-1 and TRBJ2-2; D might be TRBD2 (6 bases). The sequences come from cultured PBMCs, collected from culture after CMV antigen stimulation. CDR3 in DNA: TGTGCCACCAGTCCCAGCGGGTCCACCGGGGAGCTGTTTTTT. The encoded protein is CATSPSGSTGELFF.